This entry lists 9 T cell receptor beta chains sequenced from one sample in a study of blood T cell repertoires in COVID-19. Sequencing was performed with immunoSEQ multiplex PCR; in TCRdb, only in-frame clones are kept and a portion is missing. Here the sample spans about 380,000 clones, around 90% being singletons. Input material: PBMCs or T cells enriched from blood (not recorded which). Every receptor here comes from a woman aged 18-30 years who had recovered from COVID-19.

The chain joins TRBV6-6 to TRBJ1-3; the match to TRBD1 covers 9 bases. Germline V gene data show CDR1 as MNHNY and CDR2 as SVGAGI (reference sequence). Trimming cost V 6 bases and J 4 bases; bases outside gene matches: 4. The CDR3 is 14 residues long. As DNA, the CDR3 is TGTGCCAGCAGCTCCGGGACAGGGGGAAACACCATATATTTT. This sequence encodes CASSSGTGGNTIYF.

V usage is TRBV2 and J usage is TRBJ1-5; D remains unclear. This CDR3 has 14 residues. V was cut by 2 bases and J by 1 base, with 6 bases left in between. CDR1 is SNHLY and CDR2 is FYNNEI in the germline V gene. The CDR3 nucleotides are TGTGCCAGCAGTGAAAGAGCAAGCAATCAGCCCCAGCATTTT. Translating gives CASSERASNQPQHF. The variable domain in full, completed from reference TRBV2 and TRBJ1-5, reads EPEVTQTPSHQVTQMGQEVILRCVPISNHLYFYWYRQILGQKVEFLVSFYNNEISEKSEIFDDQFSVERPDGSNFTLKIRSTKLEDSAMYFCASSERASNQPQHFGDGTRLSIL.

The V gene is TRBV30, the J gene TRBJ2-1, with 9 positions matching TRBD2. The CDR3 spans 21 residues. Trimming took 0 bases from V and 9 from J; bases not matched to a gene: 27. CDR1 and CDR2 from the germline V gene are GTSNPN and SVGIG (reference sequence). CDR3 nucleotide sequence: TGTGCCTGGAGTGTATCTCTCGGGGCAGGCATACTAGCGGGCCACTACGTTGAGCAGTTCTTC. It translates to CAWSVSLGAGILAGHYVEQFF.

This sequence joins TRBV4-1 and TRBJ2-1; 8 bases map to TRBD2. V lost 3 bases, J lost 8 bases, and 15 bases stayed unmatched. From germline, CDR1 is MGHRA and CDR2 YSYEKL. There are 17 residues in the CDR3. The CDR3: CASSQDSGTSDSYEQFF. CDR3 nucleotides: TGCGCCAGCAGCCAGGACTCCGGGACTAGTGATTCGTATGAGCAGTTCTTC.

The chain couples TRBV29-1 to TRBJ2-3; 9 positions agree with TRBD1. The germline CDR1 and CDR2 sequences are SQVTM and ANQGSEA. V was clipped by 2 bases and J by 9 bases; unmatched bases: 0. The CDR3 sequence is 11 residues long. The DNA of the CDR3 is TGCAGCGTTGAAACAGGGGGCACGCAGTATTTT. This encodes CSVETGGTQYF.

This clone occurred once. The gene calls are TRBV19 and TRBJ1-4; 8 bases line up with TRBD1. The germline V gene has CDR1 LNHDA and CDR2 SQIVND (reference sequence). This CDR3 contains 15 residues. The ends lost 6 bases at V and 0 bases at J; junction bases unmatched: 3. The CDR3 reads CASSPTGATNEKLFF. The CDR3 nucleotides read TGTGCCAGTAGCCCGACAGGGGCAACTAATGAAAAACTGTTTTTT.

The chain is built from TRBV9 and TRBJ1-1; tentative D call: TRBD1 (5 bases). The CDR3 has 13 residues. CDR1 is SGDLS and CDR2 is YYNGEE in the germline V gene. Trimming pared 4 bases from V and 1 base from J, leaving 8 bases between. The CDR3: CASSTDRNTEAFF. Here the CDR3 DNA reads TGTGCCAGCAGCACCGACAGGAACACTGAAGCTTTCTTT.

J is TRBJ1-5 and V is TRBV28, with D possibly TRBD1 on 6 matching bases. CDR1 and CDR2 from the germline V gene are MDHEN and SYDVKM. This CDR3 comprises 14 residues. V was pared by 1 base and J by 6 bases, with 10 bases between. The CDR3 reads CASSLYTGSQPQHF. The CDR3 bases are TGTGCCAGCAGTTTATATACAGGGAGTCAGCCCCAGCATTTT.

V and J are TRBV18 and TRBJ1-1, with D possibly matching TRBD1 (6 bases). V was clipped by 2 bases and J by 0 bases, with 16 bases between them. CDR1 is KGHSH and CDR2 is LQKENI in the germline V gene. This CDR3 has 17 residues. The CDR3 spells CASSPGRGRGVNTEAFF. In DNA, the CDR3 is TGTGCCAGCTCACCAGGGAGGGGGAGAGGAGTGAACACTGAAGCTTTCTTT.